A single sample gave rise to the 30 T cell receptor beta chains below, sequenced in a study of breast tumors, draining lymph nodes, adjacent tissues. Axillary draining lymph nodes of breast cancer patients supplied the node samples. TCRdb used MiXCR to reprocess the multiplex PCR reads, holding one entry per CDR3 protein. Seen here are about 230,000 distinct CDR3 sequences, around 32% observed once, and the top ten hold 1.4%. The sequenced sample consisted of axillary lymph node tissue. The receptors were sampled from a female donor with breast cancer. Some clones in this sample may be carry-over from other donors' samples.

This clonotype appeared many times. The chain carries TRBV7-2 and TRBJ2-2, with 9 positions matching TRBD2. The CDR3 sequence is 16 residues long. V shed 1 base, J shed 5 bases, and the junction held 5 bases outside the gene matches. Germline V gene lookup returns CDR1 SGHTA and CDR2 FQGNSA. The CDR3 loop reads CASSLDGAGGTGELFF. The CDR3, as DNA: TGTGCCAGCAGCTTAGACGGGGCGGGAGGGACCGGGGAGCTGTTTTTT.

A word on this clonotype: The conserved phenylalanine or tryptophan is not found at the CDR3 terminus, so this likely reflects a read error. It is unclear where the CDR3 begins or ends on the DNA, so no DNA is shown, and the CDR3 is as TCRdb lists it. This rearrangement joins TRBV7-2 to TRBJ2-6. Counting both end residues, the CDR3 totals 9 amino acids. Per the germline V gene, CDR1 is SGHTA and CDR2 is FQGNSA. CDR3 amino acids: CASSLGGTS.

The V and J genes are TRBV11-2 and TRBJ2-1; D call uncertain. The CDR3 totals 16 residues. Germline V gene sequence: CDR1 SGHAT, CDR2 FQNNGV. V lost 5 bases and J lost 9, with 23 bases in between. The CDR3 DNA reads TGTGCCAGCAGCGGGTGGGGTATGGTCGGAACCAGTGAGCAGTTCTTC. Its protein is CASSGWGMVGTSEQFF.

The rearrangement links TRBV7-3 to TRBJ2-6; 7 nucleotides agree with TRBD2. Trimming at V came to 2 bases and at J to 1 base, leaving 8 bases not matched to a gene. The CDR3 consists of 18 residues. Germline V gene lookup returns CDR1 SGHTA and CDR2 FQGTGA. The CDR3 is CASSLGLGFHSGANVLTF. The CDR3 nucleotides read TGTGCCAGCAGCTTAGGACTAGGGTTCCATTCTGGGGCCAACGTCCTGACTTTC.

This clonotype was picked up many times. This chain links TRBV9 with TRBJ2-1; 12 positions match TRBD1. Germline assignment: CDR1 SGDLS and CDR2 YYNGEE. V shed 2 bases, J shed 7 bases, and the junction held 7 bases outside the gene matches. The CDR3 is made up of 16 amino acids. This CDR3 reads CASSVTGTGGMNEQFF. For the CDR3, the DNA is TGTGCCAGCAGCGTGACCGGGACAGGGGGCATGAATGAGCAGTTCTTC.

V and J are TRBV20-1 and TRBJ2-1; 8 bases are shared with TRBD2. The V gene's germline CDR1 is DFQATT and CDR2 SNEGSKA (reference sequence). Unmatched junction bases numbered 2, after V lost 0 bases and J lost 7 bases. The CDR3 has 13 amino acids. Written as DNA, the CDR3 is TGCAGTGCTAGAGAGTCTAGCGGGAATGAGCAGTTCTTC. Translating it yields CSARESSGNEQFF.

Points on this clonotype: This may arise from a read error, as a much more abundant clone is one base away. The rearrangement links TRBV6-5 to TRBJ2-5; D is tentatively TRBD1 or TRBD2 (5 bases each). Germline V gene sequence: CDR1 MNHEY, CDR2 SVGAGI. V lost 6 bases, J lost 7 bases, and 21 bases lay in between. The CDR3 is 15 amino acids. CDR3 in amino acids: CASSSHSLGVATQYF. The CDR3, as DNA: TGTGCCAGCAGCTCCCATTCCCTGGGGGTGGCGACCCAGTACTTC.

This chain joins TRBV6-2 or TRBV6-3 and TRBJ2-5; the D gene is possibly TRBD1 (6 bases). Germline V gene sequence: CDR1 MNHEY, CDR2 SVGEGT. The germline V and J ends were trimmed by 5 bases and 3 bases, with 19 bases remaining between them. The CDR3 runs 16 residues. CDR3 coding DNA: TGTGCCAGCAGTCTCGAACAGGGTAAGATGGAAGAGACCCAGTACTTC. Its translation is CASSLEQGKMEETQYF.

This clonotype was counted a few times. Just one base apart from a much larger clone, this may be a read error. The chain has TRBV20-1 and TRBJ2-5; the D gene could be TRBD1 or TRBD2 (5 bases each). There are 12 residues in the CDR3. CDR1 is DFQATT, CDR2 SNEGSKA, per germline (reference sequence). In nucleotides, the CDR3 is TGCAGTGCTAGCGGGGCCGAAGAGACCCCGTACTTC. This translates into CSASGAEETPYF.

This clonotype was counted at least ten times. J is TRBJ2-2 and V is TRBV24-1, with D hard to call. This CDR3 region has 15 residues. Trimming took off 5 bases at V and 0 bases at J, with 9 bases between the two ends. The germline V gene has CDR1 KGHDR and CDR2 SFDVKD. CDR3 bases: TGTGCCACCAGTGGCCTAACGCCGAACACCGGGGAGCTGTTTTTT. It encodes CATSGLTPNTGELFF.

This clonotype was seen ten or more times. The rearrangement links TRBV7-2 to TRBJ2-2; 13 bases line up with TRBD2. The V segment lost 1 base and the J segment 8 bases; nucleotides outside the gene matches: 4. This CDR3 is 16 amino acids long. Germline CDR1 SGHTA, CDR2 FQGNSA. The CDR3 nucleotides read TGTGCCAGCAGCTTAGGAGGACTAGCGGGAGCGGGGGAGCTGTTTTTT. As protein: CASSLGGLAGAGELFF.

This clonotype came up many times. The gene calls are TRBV6-1 and TRBJ1-5; TRBD1 matches at 9 bases. After removal of 9 bases from V and 5 bases from J, the junction contained 5 bases not matched to a gene. Germline loops: CDR1 MNHNS, CDR2 SASEGT. The CDR3 spans 13 residues. This CDR3 is CASETGGDQPQHF. CDR3 sequence (DNA): TGTGCCAGTGAAACAGGGGGCGATCAGCCCCAGCATTTT.

This clonotype was observed many times. The chain has TRBV20-1 and TRBJ2-3; D unresolved. V shed 0 bases and J shed 0 bases, with 7 bases lying between them. CDR1 is DFQATT, CDR2 SNEGSKA, per germline (reference sequence). The CDR3 extends over 14 amino acids. CDR3 in amino acids: CSARDGSSTDTQYF. As DNA, the CDR3 is TGCAGTGCTAGAGACGGCAGTAGCACAGATACGCAGTATTTT.

The chain carries TRBV3-1 and TRBJ2-3, with 10 positions matching TRBD1. The germline CDR1 and CDR2 sequences are LGHDT and YNNKEL (reference sequence). The CDR3 loop spans 18 amino acids. Losses at the gene ends were 4 bases for V and 4 bases for J; bases not matched to a gene: 14. CDR3 protein: CASSPTVPGQGFPDTQYF. The CDR3 DNA is TGTGCCAGCAGCCCAACGGTCCCGGGACAGGGGTTCCCAGATACGCAGTATTTT.

This clonotype has ten or more counts. The V call is TRBV19, the J call TRBJ1-2; 9 bases are a match to TRBD1. Per germline, CDR1 LNHDA and CDR2 SQIVND (reference sequence). This CDR3 spans 15 amino acids. After removal of 9 bases from V and 3 bases from J, the junction contained 11 bases not matched to a gene. CDR3 DNA sequence: TGTGCCAGCGGACAGGGGACGTTATTAGACTATGGCTACACCTTC. This sequence encodes CASGQGTLLDYGYTF. Full variable domain (remainder filled in from reference TRBV19 and TRBJ1-2): DGGITQSPKYLFRKEGQNVTLSCEQNLNHDAMYWYRQDPGQGLRLIYYSQIVNDFQKGDIAEGYSVSREKKESFPLTVTSAQKNPTAFYLCASGQGTLLDYGYTFGSGTRLTVV.

This clonotype was counted ten times or more. The chain has TRBV5-1 and TRBJ2-7; D is perhaps TRBD1 (5 bases). The CDR3 spans 13 residues. The V gene's germline CDR1 is SGHRS and CDR2 YFSETQ. V was cut by 4 bases and J by 4 bases, with 12 bases left in between. The CDR3: CASSPDQGYEQYF. CDR3 bases: TGCGCCAGCAGCCCCGATCAGGGTTACGAGCAGTACTTC.

This chain links TRBV20-1 with TRBJ1-2, with TRBD1 matching over 9 bases. Germline CDR1 is DFQATT and CDR2 is SNEGSKA (reference sequence). V shed 6 bases, J shed 12 bases, and the junction held 11 bases outside the gene matches. CDR3 length: 12 amino acids. The CDR3 DNA reads TGCAGTGCAGTACAGGGGGCGACTGGAAACACCTTC. Translation gives CSAVQGATGNTF.

This clonotype was seen repeatedly, ten times or more. This chain links TRBV28 with TRBJ1-4; D is perhaps TRBD1 (5 bases). The CDR3 is made up of 14 amino acids. Germline V gives CDR1 MDHEN, CDR2 SYDVKM. Trimming left V 6 bases short and J 8 bases short, with 16 bases between. CDR3 region: CASSKAPWGEKLFF. CDR3 nucleotides: TGTGCCAGCAGCAAAGCACCGTGGGGGGAAAAACTGTTTTTT.

In its sample, this clonotype was seen many times. The rearrangement links TRBV6-5 to TRBJ2-7; possible D gene TRBD1, 6 bases. Trimming took 2 bases from V and 1 from J, leaving 6 bases between them. CDR1 and CDR2 from the germline V gene are MNHEY and SVGAGI. This CDR3 is 13 amino acids long. CDR3 region: CASSYRGSYEQYF. The CDR3 nucleotides read TGTGCCAGCAGTTACAGGGGGTCCTACGAGCAGTACTTC.

This chain joins TRBV27 and TRBJ1-4, with unresolved D. V dropped 2 bases and J dropped 2 bases, with 9 bases sitting between them. The CDR3 runs 15 residues. The germline V gene encodes CDR1 MNHEY and CDR2 SMNVEV (reference sequence). Written as DNA, the CDR3 is TGTGCCAGCAGTTTACGCTTTGCGACTAATGAAAAACTGTTTTTT. Translated: CASSLRFATNEKLFF.

Many counts were recorded for this clonotype. The V call is TRBV15, the J call TRBJ2-1, with TRBD1 matching over 10 bases. The trim removed 3 bases at V and 3 bases at J, leaving 2 bases unmatched. The CDR3 has 15 residues. Germline V CDR1 and CDR2: LNHNV, YYDKDF (reference sequence). As DNA, the CDR3 is TGTGCCACCAGCAGGGGACAGGGGCACTACAATGAGCAGTTCTTC. The encoded protein is CATSRGQGHYNEQFF.

Ten or more counts support this clonotype. The J gene is TRBJ2-7, the V gene TRBV30, with TRBD2 identical over 7 bases. CDR3 size: 11 residues. Per the germline V gene, CDR1 is GTSNPN and CDR2 is SVGIG (reference sequence). Trimming cost V 5 bases and J 7 bases; bases outside gene matches: 5. The CDR3 DNA is TGTGCCTGGCAGCCCGGGAGGGAGCAGTACTTC. Protein: CAWQPGREQYF.

This clonotype was counted between two and nine times. The rearrangement uses TRBV30 and TRBJ2-3, with D possibly matching TRBD2 (5 bases). Trimming pared 3 bases from V and 0 bases from J, leaving 10 bases between. The germline CDR1 and CDR2 sequences are GTSNPN and SVGIG (reference sequence). The CDR3 spans 14 residues. The DNA for the CDR3 is TGTGCCTGGAGCCCAGCGGCCAGCACAGATACGCAGTATTTT. Translation: CAWSPAASTDTQYF.

This clonotype was observed many times. The chain combines TRBV5-1 with TRBJ2-3, with a weak D call TRBD2 (6 bases). Germline V gene lookup returns CDR1 SGHRS and CDR2 YFSETQ. The V and J ends lost 0 bases and 2 bases respectively, with 13 bases between them. The length of the CDR3 is 16 residues. CDR3 region: CASSLAGGPSTDTQYF. CDR3 DNA: TGCGCCAGCAGCTTGGCCGGAGGGCCTTCCACAGATACGCAGTATTTT.

This clonotype came up many times. This chain links TRBV20-1 with TRBJ2-7, with unresolved D. Looked up from germline, CDR1 is DFQATT and CDR2 is SNEGSKA (reference sequence). This CDR3 is 14 amino acids long. The ends were cut back, 3 bases at V and 3 bases at J, with 15 bases in the middle. CDR3 residues: CSASFGLKGYEQYF. Here the CDR3 DNA reads TGCAGTGCTAGTTTTGGCCTAAAGGGCTACGAGCAGTACTTC.

There are many counts of this clonotype. V gene TRBV6-2 or TRBV6-3 combines with J gene TRBJ2-3, with 7 bases fitting TRBD2. Germline CDR1 MNHEY, CDR2 SVGEGT. This CDR3 is built from 12 residues. After removal of 10 bases from V and 7 bases from J, the junction contained 8 bases not matched to a gene. The CDR3 spells CATREAGYTQYF. The DNA of the CDR3 is TGTGCCACCCGGGAGGCCGGTTATACGCAGTATTTT.

This clonotype was found many times. The chain has TRBV11-3 and TRBJ2-3; D remains ambiguous. V lost 2 bases to trimming and J lost 7 bases, with 13 bases between them. The CDR3 extends over 14 amino acids. Germline lookup yields CDR1 SGHNT and CDR2 YENEEA. The CDR3 coding sequence is TGTGCCAGCAGCTTAATAGGTGCCTCGAATACGCAGTATTTT. Its translation: CASSLIGASNTQYF.

This clonotype has only one observation. The chain couples TRBV9 to TRBJ2-1, with TRBD2 matching 10 bases. V lost 6 bases, J lost 7 bases, and 1 base stayed unmatched. In germline, CDR1 is SGDLS, CDR2 YYNGEE. This CDR3 is built from 12 residues. The CDR3 is CASTTSGNEQFF. CDR3 nucleotides: TGTGCCAGCACGACTAGCGGGAATGAGCAGTTCTTC.

This clonotype was detected many times. The genes are TRBV5-1 and TRBJ2-3; 8 bases agree with TRBD2. This CDR3 region has 16 residues. CDR1 SGHRS and CDR2 YFSETQ come from the germline V gene. The J segment lost 5 bases and the V segment lost 0 bases, leaving 8 bases of the junction unmatched. The DNA of the CDR3 is TGCGCCAGCAGCTTGGCCGGCGGGCTAGCGGGAGATACGCAGTATTTT. Translating gives CASSLAGGLAGDTQYF. Looking up the rest from reference TRBV5-1 and TRBJ2-3 gives the full variable domain: KAGVTQTPRYLIKTRGQQVTLSCSPISGHRSVSWYQQTPGQGLQFLFEYFSETQRNKGNFPGRFSGRQFSNSRSEMNVSTLELGDSALYLCASSLAGGLAGDTQYFGPGTRLTVL.

This clonotype was counted at least ten times. V gene TRBV19 combines with J gene TRBJ2-2; 7 bases fit TRBD1. This CDR3 comprises 15 residues. The germline CDR1 and CDR2 sequences are LNHDA and SQIVND (reference sequence). The J segment lost 4 bases and the V segment lost 5 bases, leaving 7 bases of the junction unmatched. The CDR3 loop reads CASSQTRQGTGELFF. Here the CDR3 DNA reads TGTGCCAGTAGTCAAACGAGACAGGGCACCGGGGAGCTGTTTTTT.